Sequencing of this T cell receptor beta chain was carried out in a study of beta chain features in type 1 diabetes. Turning to the study itself: The samples had roughly 100,000,000 sorted cells examined in all.

Germline CDR1 SEHNR, CDR2 FQNEAQ (reference sequence). With 5 bases clipped from V and 4 bases from J, the junction kept 12 bases outside the gene matches. The length of the CDR3 is 16 residues. Researchers reported sorting CD4+ naive, central memory, regulatory and stem cell-like memory cells via CD45RO/CCR7/CD25/CD127/CD95/CD27. The investigators reverse transcribed all of the isolated RNA, so they sequenced expressed TCRB transcripts. About 3.7 million reads on average were seen across naive, central memory and regulatory T cell samples. The table came from immunoSEQ multiplex PCR; TCRdb's copy has only in-frame clones and leaves some out. Here the sample spans under 800,000 clones, roughly 16% being singletons. Study conclusions and caveats: VDJ junctions from patients with type 1 diabetes contained fewer insertions and more deletions.

This clone was observed a handful of times. Antigen specificity is unknown. The chain links TRBV7-9 to TRBJ1-2; 8 nucleotides agree with TRBD1. The receptor's source is a man aged 18 to 30 in good health. The specimen sequenced was naive CD4+ T cells from blood. Here the CDR3 DNA reads TGTGCCAGCAGCCCTAGTCCGGGACAGGTCCTCTATGGCTACACCTTC. Protein sequence: CASSPSPGQVLYGYTF.